This TCR beta chain was captured in a study of T-cell reconstitution after alpha-beta-depleted transplantation in children. The TCRbeta library incorporated unique molecular identifiers. TCRdb fed the PCR reads into MiXCR, producing one record per CDR3 protein. Of some 600,000 distinct CDR3 sequences listed, over 10% are singletons. This clonotype was found many times. What it binds is not known. The CDR3 consists of 15 residues. The V gene's germline CDR1 is DFQATT and CDR2 SNEGSKA (reference sequence). Deletions cut 6 bases from V and 7 bases from J, with 19 bases between. Notes on the study in general: T-cell numbers and diversity one year post-transplant derived largely from freshly generated T cells.

The source was PBMCs, mostly from graft donor cells, collected 360 days after TCRalphabeta/CD19-depleted stem cell transplant. The chain carries TRBV20-1 and TRBJ1-6, with D perhaps TRBD1 (5 bases). The sequence came from a male patient younger than 18 who had a stem cell transplant for acute myeloid leukemia, so the T cells may come from the graft donor. CDR3 in amino acids: CSAGGAEFLNSPLHF. The CDR3 DNA is TGCAGTGCCGGAGGGGCGGAATTTTTAAATTCACCCCTCCACTTT.